Sequencing of this TCR beta chain was carried out in a study of T cells in Graves' hyperthyroidism and ophthalmopathy. V lost 4 bases, J lost 2 bases, and 15 bases lay in between. The germline gives CDR1 SEHNR, CDR2 FQNEAQ (reference sequence). The length of the CDR3 is 16 residues. To note about this clonotype: Antigen: not known.

Each 10 ml fresh peripheral blood draw supplied the PBMCs. General study points: Blood held most thyroid clonotypes expanded above 0.001 frequency.

The TCR beta CDR3 regions underwent amplification using RNA transcripts as the source. A set of HTBI primers served as the primers for a first-round RT-PCR of the TCR CDR3. TCRdb used MiXCR to reprocess the multiplex PCR reads, holding one entry per CDR3 protein. The sample consists of more than 50,000 distinct CDR3 sequences, 53% of them appearing once. The source of this sequence is a woman aged 60 to 75 with Graves' ophthalmopathy. This chain joins TRBV7-9 and TRBJ2-1, with D possibly called TRBD1 or TRBD2 (6 bases each). The source material was blood. CDR3 sequence reads: CASSSTGADPYNEQFF. In DNA form, the CDR3 reads TGTGCCAGCAGCTCCACGGGGGCGGACCCCTACAATGAGCAGTTCTTC.